The rows below give T cell receptor beta chains drawn from one sample of a study of T-cell reconstitution after alpha-beta-depleted transplantation in children. TCRdb recomputed calls from the PCR reads with MiXCR, one row per CDR3 protein. This table holds 500,000 to 750,000 distinct CDR3 sequences, roughly 13% found once. The starting material was PBMCs, mostly from graft donor cells, obtained 360 days after TCRalphabeta/CD19-depleted stem cell transplant. All receptors come from a male patient aged 5 to 17 who had a stem cell transplant for acute myeloid leukemia, so the T cells may come from the graft donor. Both conserved end residues are part of each CDR3. Each record gives: CDR3 protein, J gene, V gene.

CASSPLRVDTGELFF,TRBJ2-2,TRBV12-3/TRBV12-4
CSAGDPNSGAYEQYF,TRBJ2-7,TRBV20-1
CSAGTSGRRAGELFF,TRBJ2-2,TRBV29-1
CASSWFSQDQETQYF,TRBJ2-5,TRBV11-1
CSLGEATQYF,TRBJ2-5,TRBV29-1
CASSLASGEHTDTQYF,TRBJ2-3,TRBV5-1
CASSEFPKEQYF,TRBJ2-7,TRBV25-1
CSARQEWAGEVRTGELFF,TRBJ2-2,TRBV20-1
CASSRGTSGTNTGELFF,TRBJ2-2,TRBV7-9
CSATDRLSNQPQHF,TRBJ1-5,TRBV20-1
CASSRRAGRSSYEQYF,TRBJ2-7,TRBV6-1
CASSRGRHKNTEAFF,TRBJ1-1,TRBV7-8
CASSYSAAGNYGYTF,TRBJ1-2,TRBV6-5
CASSIRPDTQYF,TRBJ2-3,TRBV5-4
CATSGAGAQETQYF,TRBJ2-5,TRBV24-1
CASSSGVFSTDTQYF,TRBJ2-3,TRBV12-3/TRBV12-4
CASSVEGVTGETQYF,TRBJ2-5,TRBV9
CASSLMYSVDGTEAFF,TRBJ1-1,TRBV7-2
CAISKALAGEVGDEQFF,TRBJ2-1,TRBV21-1
CSVEEFRDRNSYDSGANVLTF,TRBJ2-6,TRBV29-1
CASSLSGDPYNEQFF,TRBJ2-1,TRBV7-2
CAWRLLAGPSQYF,TRBJ2-5,TRBV30
CASSLFGTSIFYEQYF,TRBJ2-7,TRBV7-2
CASSWGQGSYNEQFF,TRBJ2-1,TRBV13
CASSLVISGQLSPNEKLFF,TRBJ1-4,TRBV7-6
CASSLELGPGTEAFF,TRBJ1-1,TRBV7-2
CSGGFGDEQFF,TRBJ2-1,TRBV20-1